These T cell receptor beta chains were read from a single sample in a study of blood T cells in healthy people across ages. TCRdb called the 5' RACE reads again in MiXCR, with one record for every CDR3 protein. The sample has over 700,000 distinct CDR3 sequences; around half are singletons. Source material: blood. These receptors originate from an older man in good health. Both conserved end residues are part of each CDR3. The D gene is left open where the match is weak. Clone size is given for some rows only: seen once, a few or many times, or a class if the clone is expanded.

v_call	d_call	clone_size	j_call	cdr3_nt	cdr3_aa
TRBV29-1	TRBD1	-	TRBJ2-5	TGCAGCGCCGGGACAGGCCTAGAAGAGACCCAGTACTTC	CSAGTGLEETQYF
TRBV6-2/TRBV6-3	-	-	TRBJ2-1	TGTGCCAGCAGTTACTCGACGGTCGGGGCTGAGCAGTTCTTC	CASSYSTVGAEQFF
TRBV20-1	-	-	TRBJ2-1	TGCAGTGCTAGGTGGCCTGGGGCCAGTGAGCAGTTCTTC	CSARWPGASEQFF
TRBV29-1	-	-	TRBJ1-2	TGCAGCGTTGTAGGGGGGGCCATGAACTATGGCTACACCTTC	CSVVGGAMNYGYTF
TRBV29-1	-	few	TRBJ1-1	TGCAGCGTTGCGGTCAGCCTGAACACTGAAGCTTTCTTT	CSVAVSLNTEAFF
TRBV4-1	-	-	TRBJ2-3	TGCGCCAGCAGCCGAGACCAGCACAGATACGCGTATTTT	CASSRDQHRYAYF
TRBV10-3	-	few	TRBJ2-5	TGTGCCATCAGTGAGTCGGGCAGGGAAGAGACCCAGTACTTC	CAISESGREETQYF
TRBV5-1	-	-	TRBJ2-2	TGCGCCAGCAGCTTCATGTTAACCGGGGAGCTGTTTTTT	CASSFMLTGELFF
TRBV3-1	TRBD1	-	TRBJ1-6	TGTGCCAGCAGCCTGCGACAGGGGGCGCATAATTCACCCCTCCACTTT	CASSLRQGAHNSPLHF
TRBV12-5	-	-	TRBJ2-1	TGTGCTAGTGGACGCGGATGTGAGCAGTTCTTC	CASGRGCEQFF
TRBV5-1	-	-	TRBJ2-2	TGCGCCAGCAGCTTGGAGAGCTCTAACACCGGGGAGCTGTTTTTT	CASSLESSNTGELFF
TRBV29-1	-	-	TRBJ2-7	TGCAGCGTTGTTGGCAGAACCTACGAGCAGTACTTC	CSVVGRTYEQYF
TRBV11-2	TRBD2	-	TRBJ2-3	TGTGCCGGCAGCCCCACTAGCGGGATCCTTTTGAACAGATACGCGTATTTT	CAGSPTSGILLNRYAYF
TRBV6-1	TRBD2	-	TRBJ2-2	TGTGCCAGCAGCCCACTAGCGGGAGGGCCGACCGGGGAGCTGTTTTTT	CASSPLAGGPTGELFF
TRBV11-2	-	many	TRBJ2-5	TGTGCCAGCAGCCCTTCGGATACGTGGGGTCGGAGGATGGAGACCCAGTACTTC	CASSPSDTWGRRMETQYF
TRBV29-1	-	few	TRBJ2-3	TGCAGCGTTGCCTACCCAGATACGCAGTATTTT	CSVAYPDTQYF
TRBV29-1	-	few	TRBJ2-3	TGCAGCGTTGTTGATTCCGAGGGCAGGGCAGATACGCAGTATTTT	CSVVDSEGRADTQYF
TRBV5-1	-	-	TRBJ1-1	TGCGCCAGCAGCTTGAAGGCAGGGCGGGACACTGAAGCTTTCTTT	CASSLKAGRDTEAFF
TRBV15	-	-	TRBJ2-3	TGTGCCACCAACAACGAGTCGCCCCGATCGGATACGCAGTATTTT	CATNNESPRSDTQYF
TRBV14	-	-	TRBJ1-6	TGTGCCAGCAGGCATGTACTGCCTAATTCACCCCTCCACTTT	CASRHVLPNSPLHF
TRBV20-1	-	few	TRBJ2-6	TGCAGTGCTAGAGGGGTAGCATCGAGCTCTGGGGCCAACGTCCTGACTTTC	CSARGVASSSGANVLTF
TRBV5-1	TRBD2	-	TRBJ2-1	TGCGCCAGCAACCCGACTAGCGGAGGATACAATGAGCAGTTCTTC	CASNPTSGGYNEQFF
TRBV4-2	-	-	TRBJ1-2	TGTGCCAGCAGCCGAAGCCAGAGGGCTGGCTACACCTTC	CASSRSQRAGYTF
TRBV7-2	TRBD1	-	TRBJ2-7	TGTGCCAGCAGCCGGACAGGGATTCAATACGAGCAGTACTTC	CASSRTGIQYEQYF
TRBV11-3	TRBD2	-	TRBJ2-5	TGTGCCAGCAGCCAAGGGACTACAGAGACCCAGTACTTC	CASSQGTTETQYF
TRBV6-4	TRBD2	-	TRBJ2-7	TGTGCCAGCAGTGCCTCCGGGACTAGCGCTTCAAGGCTGTACTTC	CASSASGTSASRLYF
TRBV27	TRBD2	few	TRBJ2-5	TGTGCCAGCAGTTTCCTAGCGGGGCTTGGGGAGACCCAGTACTTC	CASSFLAGLGETQYF
TRBV25-1	TRBD2	-	TRBJ2-3	TGTGCCAGCTCGATGCCGGGACTAGCGGGTCATACGCAGTATTTT	CASSMPGLAGHTQYF
TRBV21-1	-	-	TRBJ2-3	TGTGCCAGCAGCATAATTAGGCCGGGGCGCGGACCAAAGCACAGATACGCGTATTTT	CASSIIRPGRGPKHRYAYF
TRBV6-5	-	-	TRBJ2-4	TGTGCCATCTTTGGGAGGCCCAAAAACATTCAGTACTTC	CAIFGRPKNIQYF
TRBV14	-	few	TRBJ2-7	TGTGCCAGCAGCCAAGAAACAGGCCTCTCCTACGAGCAGTACTTC	CASSQETGLSYEQYF